This T cell receptor (beta chain) was sequenced for a study of shared clonotypes between healthy human individuals (dated by TCRdb to the early 2020s). At the level of the whole study: A few men and a couple of women, aged 18 to 49 years, made up the cohort. Per donor, three plates each were used for CD4 naive and CD4 memory, two for CD8 naive, and one for CD8 memory. To estimate repertoire size and how much clonotypes are shared between individuals, the study performed deep sequencing of blood TCR repertoires from five healthy adults. Libraries were prepared and TCR repertoires were sequenced by different laboratories using diverse techniques, in order to increase sequencing depth and limit assay-specific biases. Between about 0.9 and 9 billion PBMCs per donor were obtained by leukapheresis.

Regarding this clone: It has no known antigen specificity. It has no much larger one-base neighbor in the sample; base qualities were not kept.

Overall study results and their limits: Naive subsets generally had larger estimated clonotype richness than memory subsets did. Sampling was restricted to blood, and TCR repertoires in tissue are likely to differ from TCR repertoires in blood. The small number of donors limited the genetic and exposure-history diversity represented. Even with the large sequencing depth, rarefaction of the sorted-subset datasets indicated that sequencing was incomplete. Roughly 5% of naive CD4, approximately 3.7% of naive CD8, around 2.3% of memory CD4, and 0.4% of memory CD8 clonotypes were shared across several donors. Compared with non-shared clonotypes, the clonotypes found in all four sorted-subset donors had higher generation probabilities. Pairwise subsampling led to the expectation that sequencing depth would affect the degree of clonotype sharing among donors.

Healthy HIV-negative adults with no recently reported acute infections or vaccinations were included as donors. Every donor was a Caucasian adult living in Nashville, Tennessee, USA. CD8 memory samples were composed of magnetically selected CD45RO+ cells combined with CCR7-negative CD45RA+ effector memory (TemRA) cells. Blood was collected by leukapheresis, and PBMCs were isolated by Ficoll-Histopaque density gradient centrifugation and then cryopreserved in liquid nitrogen vapor phase. Analytical flow cytometry was used to check the purity and quantity of every magnetically sorted T cell population. Genomic DNA was isolated from every sorted fraction and measured by UV absorbance on a Nanodrop 2000c. The CDR3 numbers 12 residues from cysteine through phenylalanine. Just the 36-base CDR3 DNA is kept, in frame starting at base 1. Here V drops 6 bases and J drops 6 bases, and the junction holds 4 bases not matched to any gene. The germline V gene sets CDR1 to SQVTM and CDR2 to ANQGSEA.

Using the deep immunoSEQ assay, TCR CDR3 regions were amplified from genomic DNA by multiplex PCR. For each cell subset, the extracted genomic DNA was distributed evenly across all wells of several immunoSEQ 96-well plates, and each plate served as one replicate. For sorted subsets, roughly 200 ng of genomic DNA, equivalent to some 30,000 T cell genomes, went into each replicate PCR. Purified libraries were measured with a Qubit 3.0 fluorometer, size-checked on a Bioanalyzer 2100, and measured again with the KAPA Library Quantification kit. Every immunoSEQ 96-well plate was sequenced on a separate single-read 150-cycle Illumina NextSeq 550 flow cell. Per the original workflow: The immunoSEQ output contained only junctional sequences without quality scores, so filtering could not match that applied to full-length reads. To assign V/J genes and CDR3, sequences were annotated using PyIR, a Python wrapper for IgBLAST v1.9, with IMGT germline references. Reads were removed for weak V/J assignments (E-value above 1e-6), missing CDR3, stop codons, out-of-frame junctions, or ambiguous translated residues. V3J clonotypes were defined as sequences sharing the same inferred V gene, J gene, and CDR3 amino acid sequence. To compute the percentage overlap between repertoires, the number of shared unique clonotypes was divided by the size of the smaller repertoire. Repertoire richness was assessed with RTK rarefaction, the Chao1 estimator, and Recon v2.1 estimates of unobserved clonotypes. Generation probabilities were computed with OLGA for all TCRbeta clonotypes obtained by the gDNA method from four donors. Held by TCRdb, this immuneACCESS table contains in-frame sequences only and omits some clones. Under half of the omission traces to an unresolved V gene where checked; the cause of the rest is unknown. V and J calls and clone size are given by that table; D and trimming were obtained from the DNA. For this sample the table gives around 320,000 clones, of which around 87% were detected only once. Of the sample, roughly 16% is held by the ten largest clones.

This sequence uses TRBV29-1 and TRBJ1-2, and 10 junction bases match TRBD1. The clonotype originates from a man aged 18 to 29 in good health. The material sequenced was memory CD8+ T cells sorted from blood. The sample's cell subset or site, from its label and the paper: CD45RO+ cells pooled with CCR7-negative TemRA cells. The CDR3 reads CSVTTGGDGYTF. The nucleotides are TGCAGCGTAACGACAGGGGGCGATGGCTACACCTTC.